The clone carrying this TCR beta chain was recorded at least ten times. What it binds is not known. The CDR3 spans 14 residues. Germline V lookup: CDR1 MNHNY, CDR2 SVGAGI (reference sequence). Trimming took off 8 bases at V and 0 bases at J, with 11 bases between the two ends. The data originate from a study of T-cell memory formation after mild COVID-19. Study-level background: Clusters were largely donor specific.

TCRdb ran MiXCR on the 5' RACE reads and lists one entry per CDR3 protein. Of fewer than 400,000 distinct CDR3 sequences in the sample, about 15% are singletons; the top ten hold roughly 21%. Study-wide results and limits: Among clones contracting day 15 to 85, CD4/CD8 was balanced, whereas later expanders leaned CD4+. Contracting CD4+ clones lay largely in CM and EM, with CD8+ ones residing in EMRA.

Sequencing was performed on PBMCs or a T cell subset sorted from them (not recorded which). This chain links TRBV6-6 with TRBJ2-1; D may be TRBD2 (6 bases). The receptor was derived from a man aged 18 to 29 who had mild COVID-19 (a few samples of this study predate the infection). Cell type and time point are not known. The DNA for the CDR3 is TGTGCCAGCGGCGGGGCAAGCTCCTACAATGAGCAGTTCTTC. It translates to CASGGASSYNEQFF.